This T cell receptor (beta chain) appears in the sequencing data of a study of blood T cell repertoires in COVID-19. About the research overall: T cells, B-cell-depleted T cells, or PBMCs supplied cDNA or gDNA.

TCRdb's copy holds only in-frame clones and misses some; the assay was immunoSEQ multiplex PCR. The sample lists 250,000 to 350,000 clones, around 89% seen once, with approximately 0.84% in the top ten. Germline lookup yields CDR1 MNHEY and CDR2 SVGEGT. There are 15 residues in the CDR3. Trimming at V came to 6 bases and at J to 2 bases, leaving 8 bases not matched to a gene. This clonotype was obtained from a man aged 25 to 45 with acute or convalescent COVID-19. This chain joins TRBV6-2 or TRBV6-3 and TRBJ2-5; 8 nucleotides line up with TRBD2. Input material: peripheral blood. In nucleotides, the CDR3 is TGTGCCAGCAGCCCTCGGCGGGGGGCACAAGAGACCCAGTACTTC. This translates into CASSPRRGAQETQYF.